The T cell receptor beta chain described here comes from a study of graft-versus-host responses after intestinal transplantation. Study at large: Each transplant was multivisceral, liver-intestinal, or isolated intestinal. Notes on the study in general: Allografts of one patient group, those with graft-donor T cell macrochimerism, had high graft-versus-host to host-versus-graft clonal ratios.

Produced via immunoSEQ multiplex PCR; TCRdb's table is partial and in-frame only. The table shows 4,000 or so clones, with 65% to 90% occurring only once. Lamina propria and intraepithelial lymphocytes were released by processing graft tissue. Germline CDR1 is SEHNR and CDR2 is FQNEAQ (reference sequence). The V end was cut by 5 bases, the J end by 7 bases, with 14 bases between. The length of the CDR3 is 13 residues. In the case of this clone: Its cognate antigen is unknown.

The rearrangement links TRBV7-9 to TRBJ1-2; D is undetermined. Source: ileum tissue, taken more than 650 days after intestinal transplant. This clonotype was obtained from a human patient who received an intestinal transplant, so some T cells may come from the graft donor. In DNA form, the CDR3 reads TGTGCCAGCAGCACCCGACCCATACTTGGCTACACCTTC. Its protein is CASSTRPILGYTF.